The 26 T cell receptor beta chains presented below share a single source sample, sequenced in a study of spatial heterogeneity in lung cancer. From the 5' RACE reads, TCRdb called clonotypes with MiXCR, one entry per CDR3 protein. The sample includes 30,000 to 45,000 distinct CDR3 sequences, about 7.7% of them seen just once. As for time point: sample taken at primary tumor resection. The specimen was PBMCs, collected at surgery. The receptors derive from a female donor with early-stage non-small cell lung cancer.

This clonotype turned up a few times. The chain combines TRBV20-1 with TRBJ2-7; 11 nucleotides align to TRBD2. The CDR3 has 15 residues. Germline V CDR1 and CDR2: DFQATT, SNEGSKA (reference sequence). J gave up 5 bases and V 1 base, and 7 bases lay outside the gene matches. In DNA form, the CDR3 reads TGCAGTGCTAGAGGACTAGCGGGACAGGGCAACGAGCAGTACTTC. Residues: CSARGLAGQGNEQYF.

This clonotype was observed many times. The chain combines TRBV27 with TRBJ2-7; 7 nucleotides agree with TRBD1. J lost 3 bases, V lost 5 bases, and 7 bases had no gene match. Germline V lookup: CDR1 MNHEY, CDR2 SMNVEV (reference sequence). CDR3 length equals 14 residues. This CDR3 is CASSRRQGRYEQYF. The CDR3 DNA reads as TGTGCCAGCAGTCGGAGACAGGGACGCTACGAGCAGTACTTC.

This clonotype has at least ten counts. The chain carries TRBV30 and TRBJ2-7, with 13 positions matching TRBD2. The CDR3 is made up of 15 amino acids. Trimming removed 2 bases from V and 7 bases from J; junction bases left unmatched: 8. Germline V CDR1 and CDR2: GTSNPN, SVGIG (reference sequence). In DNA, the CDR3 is TGTGCCTGGAGTATAGGTGGACTAGCGGGAGTTGAGCAGTACTTC. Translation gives CAWSIGGLAGVEQYF.

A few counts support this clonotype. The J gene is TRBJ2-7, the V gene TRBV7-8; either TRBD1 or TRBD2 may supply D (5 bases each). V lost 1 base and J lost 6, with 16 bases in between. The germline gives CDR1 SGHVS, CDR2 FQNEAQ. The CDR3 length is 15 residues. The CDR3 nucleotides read TGTGCCAGCAGCTTAGAAATCCGCTGGGGGAGCGAGCAGTACTTC. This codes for CASSLEIRWGSEQYF.

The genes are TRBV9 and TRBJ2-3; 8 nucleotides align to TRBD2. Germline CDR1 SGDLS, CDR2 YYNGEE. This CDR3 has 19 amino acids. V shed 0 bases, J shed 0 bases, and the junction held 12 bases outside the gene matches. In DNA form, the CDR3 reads TGTGCCAGCAGCGTAGGGGAGGCGGGAGGTCTTCAAAGCACAGATACGCAGTATTTT. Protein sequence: CASSVGEAGGLQSTDTQYF.

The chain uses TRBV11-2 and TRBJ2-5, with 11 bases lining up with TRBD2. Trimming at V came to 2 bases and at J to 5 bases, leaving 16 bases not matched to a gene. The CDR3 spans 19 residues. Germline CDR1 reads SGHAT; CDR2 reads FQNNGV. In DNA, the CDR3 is TGTGCCAGCAGCTTATTCAGAGGCTTAACTAGCGGGGGATTTGAGACCCAGTACTTC. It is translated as CASSLFRGLTSGGFETQYF.

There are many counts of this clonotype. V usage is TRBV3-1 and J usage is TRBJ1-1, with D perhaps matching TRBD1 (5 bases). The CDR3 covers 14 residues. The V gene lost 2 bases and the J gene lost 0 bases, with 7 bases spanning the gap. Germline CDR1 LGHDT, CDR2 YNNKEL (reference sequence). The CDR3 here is CASSQLDMNTEAFF. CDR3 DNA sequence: TGTGCCAGCAGCCAACTGGACATGAACACTGAAGCTTTCTTT.

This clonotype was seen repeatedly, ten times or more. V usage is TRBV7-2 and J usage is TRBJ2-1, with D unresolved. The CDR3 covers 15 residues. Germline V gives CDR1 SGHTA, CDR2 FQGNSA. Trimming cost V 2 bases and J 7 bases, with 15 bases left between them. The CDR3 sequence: CASSLYAELGNEQFF. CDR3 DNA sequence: TGTGCCAGCAGCTTATACGCAGAACTGGGGAATGAGCAGTTCTTC. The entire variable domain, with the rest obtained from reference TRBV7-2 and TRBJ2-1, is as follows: GAGVSQSPSNKVTEKGKDVELRCDPISGHTALYWYRQSLGQGLEFLIYFQGNSAPDKSGLPSDRFSAERTGGSVSTLTIQRTQQEDSAVYLCASSLYAELGNEQFFGPGTRLTVL.

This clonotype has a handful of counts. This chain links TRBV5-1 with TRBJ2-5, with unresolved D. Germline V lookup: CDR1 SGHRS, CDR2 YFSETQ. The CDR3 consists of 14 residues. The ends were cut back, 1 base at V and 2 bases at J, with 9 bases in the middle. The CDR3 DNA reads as TGCGCCAGCAGCTTGAACCCGGATCAAGAGACCCAGTACTTC. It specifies CASSLNPDQETQYF.

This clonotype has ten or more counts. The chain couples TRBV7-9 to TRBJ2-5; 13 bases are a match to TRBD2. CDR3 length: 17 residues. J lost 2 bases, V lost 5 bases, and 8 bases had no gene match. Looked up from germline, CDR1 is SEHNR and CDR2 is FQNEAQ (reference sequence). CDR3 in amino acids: CASSRLRLAGGQETQYF. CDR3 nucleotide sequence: TGTGCCAGCAGCCGCCTTCGACTAGCGGGGGGTCAAGAGACCCAGTACTTC. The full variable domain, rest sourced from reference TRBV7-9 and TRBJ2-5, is DTGVSQNPRHKITKRGQNVTFRCDPISEHNRLYWYRQTLGQGPEFLTYFQNEAQLEKSRLLSDRFSAERPKGSFSTLEIQRTEQGDSAMYLCASSRLRLAGGQETQYFGPGTRLLVL.

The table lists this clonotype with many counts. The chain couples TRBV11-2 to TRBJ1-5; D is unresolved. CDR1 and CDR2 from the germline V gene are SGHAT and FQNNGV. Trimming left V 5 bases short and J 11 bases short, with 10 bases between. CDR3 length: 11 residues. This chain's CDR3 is CASSTRPAQHF. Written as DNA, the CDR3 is TGTGCCAGCAGCACCCGGCCGGCCCAGCATTTT. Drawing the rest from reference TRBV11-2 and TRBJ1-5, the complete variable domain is EAGVAQSPRYKIIEKRQSVAFWCNPISGHATLYWYQQILGQGPKLLIQFQNNGVVDDSQLPKDRFSAERLKGVDSTLKIQPAKLEDSAVYLCASSTRPAQHFGDGTRLSIL.

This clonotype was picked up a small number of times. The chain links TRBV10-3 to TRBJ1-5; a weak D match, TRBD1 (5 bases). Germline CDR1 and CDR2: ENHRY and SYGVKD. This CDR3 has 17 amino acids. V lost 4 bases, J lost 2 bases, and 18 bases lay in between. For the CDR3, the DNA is TGTGCCATCAGTGCTATCCAGGGTCCTGGTGGCAATCAGCCCCAGCATTTT. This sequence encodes CAISAIQGPGGNQPQHF.

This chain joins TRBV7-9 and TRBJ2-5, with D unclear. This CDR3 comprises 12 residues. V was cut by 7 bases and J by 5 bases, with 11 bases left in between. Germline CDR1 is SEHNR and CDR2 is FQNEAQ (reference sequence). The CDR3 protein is CASTPQEETQYF. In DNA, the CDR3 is TGTGCCAGCACCCCCCAAGAGGAGACCCAGTACTTC.

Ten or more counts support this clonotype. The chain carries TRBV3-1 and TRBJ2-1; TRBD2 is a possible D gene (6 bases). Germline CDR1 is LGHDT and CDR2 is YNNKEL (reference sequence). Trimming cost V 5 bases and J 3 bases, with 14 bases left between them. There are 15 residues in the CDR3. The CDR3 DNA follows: TGTGCCAGCAGCGCAAGCGGGTTAAACTACAATGAGCAGTTCTTC. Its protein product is CASSASGLNYNEQFF.

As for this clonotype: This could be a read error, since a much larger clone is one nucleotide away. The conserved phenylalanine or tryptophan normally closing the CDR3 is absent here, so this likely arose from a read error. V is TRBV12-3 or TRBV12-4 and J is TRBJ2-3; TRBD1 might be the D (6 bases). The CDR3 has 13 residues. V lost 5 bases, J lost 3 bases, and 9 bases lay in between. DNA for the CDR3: TGTGCCAGCAGTCCAACAGGGACAGATACGCAGTATTTA. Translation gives CASSPTGTDTQYL.

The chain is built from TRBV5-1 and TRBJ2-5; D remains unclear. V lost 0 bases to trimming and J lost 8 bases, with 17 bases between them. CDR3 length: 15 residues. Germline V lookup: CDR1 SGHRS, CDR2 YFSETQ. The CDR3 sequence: CASSLAPAPADTQYF. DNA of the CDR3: TGCGCCAGCAGCTTGGCCCCAGCGCCGGCAGACACCCAGTACTTC.

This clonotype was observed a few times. Written as DNA, the CDR3 is TGTGCCAGCAGCTTAGTGGGAGGGAGGGCCCTGACTTTC. This gives the protein CASSLVGGRALTF. The rearrangement uses TRBV7-3 and TRBJ2-6; the match to TRBD2 covers 7 bases. Trimming at V came to 2 bases and at J to 15 bases, leaving 7 bases not matched to a gene. Germline-derived CDR1 and CDR2 are SGHTA and FQGTGA. The CDR3 loop spans 13 amino acids.

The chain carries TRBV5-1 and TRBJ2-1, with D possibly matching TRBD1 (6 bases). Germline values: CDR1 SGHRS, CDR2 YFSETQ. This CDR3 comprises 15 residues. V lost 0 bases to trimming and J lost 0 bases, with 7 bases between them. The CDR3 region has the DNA TGCGCCAGCAGCTTGGAAGGGGGCTCCTACAATGAGCAGTTCTTC. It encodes CASSLEGGSYNEQFF.

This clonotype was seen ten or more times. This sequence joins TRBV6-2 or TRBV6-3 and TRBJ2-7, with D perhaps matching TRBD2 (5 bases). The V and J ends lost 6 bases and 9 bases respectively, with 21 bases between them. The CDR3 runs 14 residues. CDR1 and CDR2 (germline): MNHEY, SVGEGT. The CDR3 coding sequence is TGTGCCAGCAGCCCCGGGATAAGGTCCTCGTGGCAGTACTTC. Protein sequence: CASSPGIRSSWQYF.

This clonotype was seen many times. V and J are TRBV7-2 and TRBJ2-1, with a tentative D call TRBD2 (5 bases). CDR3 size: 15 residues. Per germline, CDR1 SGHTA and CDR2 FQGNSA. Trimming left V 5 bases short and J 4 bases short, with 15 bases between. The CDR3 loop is CASSPPGGGYNEQFF. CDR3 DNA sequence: TGTGCCAGCAGCCCGCCCGGAGGCGGTTACAATGAGCAGTTCTTC.

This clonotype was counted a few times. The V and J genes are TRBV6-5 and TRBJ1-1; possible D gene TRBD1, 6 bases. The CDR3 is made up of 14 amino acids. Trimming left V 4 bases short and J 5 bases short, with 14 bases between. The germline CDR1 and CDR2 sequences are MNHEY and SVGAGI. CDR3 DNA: TGTGCCAGCAGTTTACAGGGACCTTGGACTGAAGCTTTCTTT. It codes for CASSLQGPWTEAFF.

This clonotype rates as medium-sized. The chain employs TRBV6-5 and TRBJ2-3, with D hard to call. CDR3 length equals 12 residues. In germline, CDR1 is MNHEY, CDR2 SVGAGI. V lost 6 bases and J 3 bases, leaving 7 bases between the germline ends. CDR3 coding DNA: TGTGCCAGCAGCCACGGGACAGATACGCAGTATTTT. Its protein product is CASSHGTDTQYF.

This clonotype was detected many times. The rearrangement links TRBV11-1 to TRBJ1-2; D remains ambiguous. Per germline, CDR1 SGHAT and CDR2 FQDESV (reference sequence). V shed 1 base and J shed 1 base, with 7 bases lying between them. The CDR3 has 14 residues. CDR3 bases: TGTGCCAGCAGCTTAGGGCTGGATAACTATGGCTACACCTTC. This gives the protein CASSLGLDNYGYTF.

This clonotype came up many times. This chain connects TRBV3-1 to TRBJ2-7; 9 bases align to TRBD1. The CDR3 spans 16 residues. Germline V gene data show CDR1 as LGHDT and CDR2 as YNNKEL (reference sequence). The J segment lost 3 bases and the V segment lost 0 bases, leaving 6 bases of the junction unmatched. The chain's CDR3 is CASSQDTGTGIYEQYF. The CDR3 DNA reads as TGTGCCAGCAGCCAAGACACCGGGACAGGGATCTACGAGCAGTACTTC.

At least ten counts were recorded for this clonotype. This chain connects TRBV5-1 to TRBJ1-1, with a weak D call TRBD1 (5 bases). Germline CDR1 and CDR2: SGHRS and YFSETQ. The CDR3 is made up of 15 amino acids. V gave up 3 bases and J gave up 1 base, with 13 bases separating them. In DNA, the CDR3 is TGCGCCAGCAGCTCCCTGGTCGGGGCGAACACTGAAGCTTTCTTT. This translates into CASSSLVGANTEAFF.

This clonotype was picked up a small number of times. In DNA, the CDR3 is TGCGCCAGCAGCTGGGGACAGGAGGCGGCTTTCTTT. Translated, it gives CASSWGQEAAFF. V and J are TRBV5-1 and TRBJ1-1; 8 nucleotides match TRBD1. CDR1 and CDR2 (germline): SGHRS, YFSETQ. The CDR3 spans 12 residues. With V trimmed by 3 bases and J by 11 bases, 6 bases remained unmatched.